Listed here are 27 T cell receptor beta chains from one sample, sequenced in a study of blood T cells in healthy people across ages. Primed by a sample-barcoded 5' primer and a J-beta primer mix, a second PCR proceeded for roughly 7 to 12 cycles. TCRdb used MiXCR to reprocess the 5' RACE reads, holding one entry per CDR3 protein. The repertoire has about 1.7 million distinct CDR3 sequences, roughly 28% of them found once; the top ten carry 7.7%. Material: blood. All receptors derive from a woman in her twenties or thirties in good health.

This clonotype was recorded at least ten times. This chain connects TRBV24-1 to TRBJ1-2, with 9 bases matching TRBD1. CDR1 and CDR2 from the germline V gene are KGHDR and SFDVKD. V was pared by 4 bases and J by 5 bases, with 7 bases of the junction left unmatched. The CDR3 consists of 15 residues. CDR3 DNA sequence: TGTGCCACCAGTGACCCGGGACAGGGATCGTATGGCTACACCTTC. Amino acids: CATSDPGQGSYGYTF.

This clonotype was detected many times. The rearrangement uses TRBV6-6 and TRBJ2-7; D is unresolved. This CDR3 is 13 amino acids long. Trimming cost V 2 bases and J 6 bases, with 11 bases left between them. The V gene's germline CDR1 is MNHNY and CDR2 SVGAGI (reference sequence). The CDR3, as DNA: TGTGCCAGCAGTTACCCTTCGGGTACCGAGCAGTACTTC. Protein product: CASSYPSGTEQYF.

The chain links TRBV24-1 to TRBJ1-5; 10 nucleotides match TRBD1. The germline gives CDR1 KGHDR, CDR2 SFDVKD. The V gene end was trimmed by 7 bases and the J gene end by 11 bases; junction bases not matched to a gene: 16. The CDR3 totals 16 residues. CDR3 nucleotide sequence: TGTGCCACCAGCGCGGGGGGATCGGGACAGGGGTCAGCCCAGCATTTT. Translated: CATSAGGSGQGSAQHF.

The V gene is TRBV20-1, the J gene TRBJ1-2; D uncertain. With 7 bases removed from V and 4 bases from J, the gap between germline ends came to 13 bases. In germline, CDR1 is DFQATT, CDR2 SNEGSKA (reference sequence). The CDR3 extends over 12 amino acids. CDR3 DNA: TGCAGTGGAGCGGCGGAGAGCTATGGCTACACCTTC. Its translation: CSGAAESYGYTF.

This clonotype was recorded at least ten times. The chain links TRBV7-9 to TRBJ2-4, with D possibly TRBD1 on 5 matching bases. The germline CDR1 and CDR2 sequences are SEHNR and FQNEAQ (reference sequence). V was cut by 4 bases and J by 5 bases, with 18 bases left in between. CDR3 length: 16 residues. The CDR3 loop reads CASSSFRTSTENIQYF. The DNA for the CDR3 is TGTGCCAGCAGCTCATTCCGGACATCTACTGAAAACATTCAGTACTTC.

The rearrangement joins TRBV12-3 or TRBV12-4 to TRBJ2-5, with D possibly being TRBD2 (6 bases). Deletions cut 5 bases from V and 12 bases from J, with 19 bases between. The CDR3 extends over 13 amino acids. The CDR3 protein is CASSVGRRMEEYF. In DNA form, the CDR3 reads TGTGCCAGCAGTGTCGGGAGAAGAATGGAGGAGTACTTC.

This clonotype was observed a handful of times. This chain uses TRBV5-5 with TRBJ2-1; D call uncertain. The CDR3 runs to 15 residues. Germline V gene lookup returns CDR1 SGHKS and CDR2 YYEKEE (reference sequence). With 6 bases removed from V and 3 bases from J, the gap between germline ends came to 16 bases. Here the CDR3 reads CASILDLGNYNEQFF. The CDR3 bases are TGTGCCAGCATCCTTGATCTGGGAAACTACAATGAGCAGTTCTTC.

The sample holds a few counts of this clonotype. This chain links TRBV25-1 with TRBJ1-1; no clear D gene. Germline V gives CDR1 MGHDK, CDR2 SYGVNS. The CDR3 contains 13 residues. Deletions cut 1 base from V and 6 bases from J, with 9 bases between. This CDR3 reads CASSELLGPEAFF. The CDR3 DNA reads as TGTGCCAGCAGTGAATTGCTAGGGCCTGAAGCTTTCTTT. Full variable domain (missing parts from reference TRBV25-1 and TRBJ1-1): EADIYQTPRYLVIGTGKKITLECSQTMGHDKMYWYQQDPGMELHLIHYSYGVNSTEKGDLSSESTVSRIRTEHFPLTLESARPSHTSQYLCASSELLGPEAFFGQGTRLTVV.

The V call is TRBV6-5, the J call TRBJ2-7, with D possibly being TRBD2 (6 bases). Germline assignment: CDR1 MNHEY and CDR2 SVGAGI. The CDR3 extends over 14 amino acids. Trimming left V 5 bases short and J 4 bases short, with 15 bases between. CDR3 amino acids: CASSASTSKYEQYF. CDR3 nucleotides: TGTGCCAGCAGTGCCAGCACTAGCAAATACGAGCAGTACTTC.

Many counts were recorded for this clonotype. This chain joins TRBV5-1 and TRBJ2-7; 9 bases are a match to TRBD2. This CDR3 spans 14 amino acids. Germline assignment: CDR1 SGHRS and CDR2 YFSETQ. J was trimmed by 5 bases and V by 4 bases; bases with no gene match: 7. Here the CDR3 DNA reads TGCGCCAGCAGCCAAGGGACTAGCCCCCACGAGCAGTACTTC. It codes for CASSQGTSPHEQYF.

As concerns this clonotype: This could be a read error, since a much larger clone is one nucleotide away. The rearrangement joins TRBV19 to TRBJ2-5; D not certain. The CDR3 runs 12 residues. The V gene's germline CDR1 is LNHDA and CDR2 SQIVND (reference sequence). CDR3 loop: CASNIGQETQYF. The CDR3 DNA reads TGTGCCAGTAATATAGGCCAAGAGACCCAGTACTTC.

The chain carries TRBV29-1 and TRBJ2-1, with D unclear. Germline CDR1 reads SQVTM; CDR2 reads ANQGSEA. V lost 3 bases and J lost 5, with 11 bases in between. CDR3 size: 13 residues. CDR3 residues: CSVEGYENNEQFF. As DNA, the CDR3 is TGCAGCGTTGAGGGATATGAGAACAATGAGCAGTTCTTC.

This clonotype was seen at least ten times. This chain links TRBV3-1 with TRBJ2-1, with 10 bases that match TRBD2. V trimming: 1 base; J trimming: 3 bases; junction bases outside the gene matches: 3. Per the germline V gene, CDR1 is LGHDT and CDR2 is YNNKEL (reference sequence). CDR3 size: 16 residues. CDR3 coding DNA: TGTGCCAGCAGCCAAGCTAGCGGGGGTGGCTACAATGAGCAGTTCTTC. This codes for CASSQASGGGYNEQFF.

This clonotype has more than one count but fewer than ten. The V and J genes are TRBV6-6 and TRBJ2-2, with D tentatively TRBD2 (5 bases). V lost 0 bases to trimming and J lost 5 bases, with 10 bases between them. CDR3 length: 15 amino acids. Germline values: CDR1 MNHNY, CDR2 SVGAGI (reference sequence). The CDR3 sequence: CASSYSGEKTGELFF. CDR3 coding DNA: TGTGCCAGCAGTTACTCTGGGGAGAAGACCGGGGAGCTGTTTTTT.

The chain uses TRBV3-1 and TRBJ2-1, with D tentatively TRBD2 (5 bases). The length of the CDR3 is 12 residues. In germline, CDR1 is LGHDT, CDR2 YNNKEL (reference sequence). The germline V and J ends were trimmed by 4 bases and 9 bases, with 10 bases remaining between them. CDR3 residues: CASSLTGIEQFF. Written as DNA, the CDR3 is TGTGCCAGCAGCCTTACGGGGATTGAGCAGTTCTTC.

The chain joins TRBV20-1 to TRBJ2-7; 9 bases match TRBD2. CDR1 is DFQATT and CDR2 is SNEGSKA in the germline V gene (reference sequence). This CDR3 comprises 15 residues. The V segment lost 0 bases and the J segment 1 base; nucleotides outside the gene matches: 4. For the CDR3, the DNA is TGCAGTGCTAGAGATAGCGGGAGCAATTCCTACGAGCAGTACTTC. Its translation is CSARDSGSNSYEQYF.

To note about this clonotype: Being one base from a much bigger clone, this may be a read error. CDR3 bases: TGCGCCAGCAGCTCAATAGCGGGAATCGGAGAGCAGTACTTC. This sequence encodes CASSSIAGIGEQYF. This chain joins TRBV4-3 and TRBJ2-7, with TRBD2 matching 8 bases. V gave up 5 bases and J gave up 7 bases; unmatched junction bases: 10. Germline lookup yields CDR1 LGHNA and CDR2 YSLEER. This CDR3 is built from 14 residues.

This clonotype was counted only a few times. This sequence joins TRBV29-1 and TRBJ1-2; TRBD1 might be the D (5 bases). Looked up from germline, CDR1 is SQVTM and CDR2 is ANQGSEA. Trimming shortened V by 3 bases and J by 4 bases, and 9 bases separated the two germline ends. This CDR3 contains 12 residues. The CDR3 is CSVDRASYGYTF. The CDR3 DNA reads TGCAGCGTTGACAGGGCTAGCTATGGCTACACCTTC. Full variable domain (outside the CDR3, taken from reference TRBV29-1 and TRBJ1-2): SAVISQKPSRDICQRGTSLTIQCQVDSQVTMMFWYRQQPGQSLTLIATANQGSEATYESGFVIDKFPISRPNLTFSTLTVSNMSPEDSSIYLCSVDRASYGYTFGSGTRLTVV.

This clonotype was seen repeatedly, ten times or more. The chain combines TRBV3-1 with TRBJ1-2, with TRBD1 as a possible D gene (5 bases). The CDR3 totals 13 residues. V was clipped by 3 bases and J by 6 bases, with 11 bases between them. CDR1 is LGHDT and CDR2 is YNNKEL in the germline V gene (reference sequence). The CDR3: CASSHEGRNGYTF. The DNA of the CDR3 is TGTGCCAGCAGCCACGAGGGGCGGAATGGCTACACCTTC.

This clonotype showed up many times. The V call is TRBV6-1, the J call TRBJ2-3, with 7 bases identical to TRBD1. The V gene end was trimmed by 6 bases and the J gene end by 5 bases; junction bases not matched to a gene: 5. The germline gives CDR1 MNHNS, CDR2 SASEGT. This CDR3 has 13 amino acids. In DNA form, the CDR3 reads TGTGCCAGCAGGACAGGGTCCAAAGATACGCAGTATTTT. Its protein product is CASRTGSKDTQYF.

This clonotype was detected only a few times. The chain combines TRBV14 with TRBJ2-5; 8 nucleotides agree with TRBD2. V lost 1 base and J lost 4; bases outside the gene matches: 5. Germline lookup yields CDR1 SGHDN and CDR2 FVKESK. The CDR3 loop spans 15 amino acids. The CDR3 DNA sequence: TGTGCCAGCAGCCAAGTAGGACTAGCAGGAGAGACCCAGTACTTC. Amino acids: CASSQVGLAGETQYF.

This chain joins TRBV6-1 and TRBJ1-6; D is undetermined. The CDR3 consists of 14 residues. Germline CDR1 and CDR2: MNHNS and SASEGT. V lost 7 bases to trimming and J lost 9 bases, with 16 bases between them. CDR3 loop: CASTVSFLISPLHF. CDR3 coding DNA: TGTGCCAGCACAGTCAGTTTTTTAATTTCACCCCTCCACTTT.

The sample holds many counts of this clonotype. The chain couples TRBV10-3 to TRBJ2-5; D unresolved. Trimming removed 3 bases at V and 5 bases at J, with 13 bases between. This CDR3 region has 14 residues. CDR1 is ENHRY, CDR2 SYGVKD, per germline. CDR3 protein: CAISERVSDETQYF. The CDR3 DNA is TGTGCCATCAGTGAAAGGGTTTCGGACGAGACCCAGTACTTC.

V gene TRBV20-1 combines with J gene TRBJ2-2; maybe TRBD1 (5 bases). The CDR3 has 17 residues. Germline lookup yields CDR1 DFQATT and CDR2 SNEGSKA (reference sequence). Deletions cut 5 bases from V and 3 bases from J, with 22 bases between. The DNA for the CDR3 is TGCAGTGCTCGCGATACCTTGACAGATAGAGACACCGGGGAGCTGTTTTTT. It specifies CSARDTLTDRDTGELFF.

The rearrangement links TRBV20-1 to TRBJ2-3; no definite D call. Germline assignment: CDR1 DFQATT and CDR2 SNEGSKA (reference sequence). Deletions cut 6 bases from V and 2 bases from J, with 15 bases between. The CDR3 sequence is 14 residues long. CDR3: CSASKIEDTDTQYF. CDR3 coding DNA: TGCAGTGCCAGCAAGATAGAGGACACAGATACGCAGTATTTT.

This clonotype was seen more than once but under ten times. V and J are TRBV7-9 and TRBJ2-5; TRBD2 agrees at 9 bases. The CDR3 runs 16 residues. Trimming removed 5 bases from V and 1 base from J; junction bases left unmatched: 8. CDR1 is SEHNR and CDR2 is FQNEAQ in the germline V gene (reference sequence). In DNA form, the CDR3 reads TGTGCCAGCAGCATCTCTAGCGGGACCCCCCAAGAGACCCAGTACTTC. Its translation: CASSISSGTPQETQYF.

This clonotype was counted between two and nine times. The chain recombines TRBV7-6 with TRBJ2-7; TRBD1 matches 8 bases. CDR3 length: 12 residues. V was clipped by 5 bases and J by 8 bases; unmatched bases: 5. Germline V CDR1 and CDR2: SGHVS, FNYEAQ. CDR3 protein: CASSPGGVQQYF. CDR3 sequence (DNA): TGTGCCAGCAGCCCAGGGGGCGTCCAGCAGTACTTC.